This T cell receptor (beta chain) was sequenced for a study of blood T cell repertoires in COVID-19. Libraries were prepared by immunoSEQ multiplex PCR; TCRdb keeps only in-frame clonotypes and omits some of them. The sample carries about 280,000 clones, roughly 91% recorded once. This CDR3 is 14 amino acids long. V was shortened by 3 bases and J by 4 bases, with 10 bases between the two germline ends. The germline V gene encodes CDR1 MDHEN and CDR2 SYDVKM. The TCR comes from a woman aged 60 to 75 who had recovered from COVID-19. The chain is built from TRBV28 and TRBJ1-5; no clear D. The sequenced sample was PBMCs or T cells enriched from blood (not recorded which). CDR3 DNA: TGTGCCAGCAGTTTGGTGGGCCTGAATCAGCCCCAGCATTTT. This sequence encodes CASSLVGLNQPQHF.